This T cell receptor (beta chain) was recovered during a study of cytomegalovirus exposure and HLA in healthy donors. Broader study findings: According to a later analysis, TCR clusters from the first cohort tended to co-occur in the 120 or so validation repertoires.

The assay was immunoSEQ multiplex PCR, and TCRdb's table has in-frame clones only and misses some. The table records 250,000 to 400,000 clones, roughly 87% of them present only once. The CDR3 is made up of 15 amino acids. The V gene lost 6 bases and the J gene lost 3 bases, with 18 bases spanning the gap. CDR1 is LGHNT and CDR2 is FRNRAP in the germline V gene. Details on this clone: Its antigen is still unknown.

The receptor comes from a young man in good health and CMV-seronegative. The chain employs TRBV12-5 and TRBJ2-7, with D maybe TRBD2 (7 bases). Material: PBMCs. The DNA of the CDR3 is TGTGCTAGTGGATGGGAAGGGGGGGCGGACTACGAGCAGTACTTC. Amino acids: CASGWEGGADYEQYF.